Shown below are 20 T cell receptor beta chains from a single sample sequenced in a study of blood T cell repertoires in COVID-19 (dated by TCRdb to the early 2020s). Library preparation was by the immunoSEQ multiplex PCR assay. TCRdb took over this immuneACCESS table, retaining in-frame rearrangements with V and J assigned. Such tables are incomplete; in checked studies, under half of the missing clones stem from an unresolved V gene, and the remainder is unexplained. This sample comprises tens of thousands of clones, approximately 88% of them detected only once. The top ten clones comprise approximately 15% of the sample. Sequencing input: peripheral blood. Receptor source: a man between 65 and 85 years old with active COVID-19.

The chain recombines TRBV20-1 with TRBJ1-5, with D perhaps matching TRBD1 (5 bases). In germline, CDR1 is DFQATT, CDR2 SNEGSKA (reference sequence). V was clipped by 3 bases and J by 7 bases, with 13 bases between them. The CDR3 runs to 13 residues. In DNA, the CDR3 is TGCAGTGCTAGTAAGGGGTCAGGACAGCCCCAGCATTTT. This codes for CSASKGSGQPQHF.

Comment on this clone: Other DNA sequences from this sample encode an identical CDR3 as well. This chain links TRBV6-2 or TRBV6-3 with TRBJ1-2; 7 bases line up with TRBD1. Germline-derived CDR1 and CDR2 are MNHEY and SVGEGT. CDR3 size: 14 residues. After removal of 5 bases from V and 4 bases from J, the junction contained 7 bases not matched to a gene. DNA of the CDR3: TGTGCCAGCAGTCCAGGGACAGTCGTCTATGGCTACACCTTC. Translated, it gives CASSPGTVVYGYTF.

The chain links TRBV7-6 to TRBJ2-2; the match to TRBD2 covers 13 bases. Trimming cost V 5 bases and J 5 bases; bases outside gene matches: 11. Germline V gene lookup returns CDR1 SGHVS and CDR2 FNYEAQ. The CDR3 length is 18 residues. CDR3 amino acids: CASSPGLAGRAGTGELFF. CDR3 in DNA: TGTGCCAGCAGCCCGGGACTAGCGGGGCGGGCGGGGACCGGGGAGCTGTTTTTT.

The J gene is TRBJ1-2, the V gene TRBV7-9; D might be TRBD1 (5 bases). The germline V gene has CDR1 SEHNR and CDR2 FQNEAQ (reference sequence). The ends were cut back, 1 base at V and 0 bases at J, with 6 bases in the middle. The CDR3 extends over 14 amino acids. The CDR3 spells CASSLGTTNYGYTF. In nucleotides, the CDR3 is TGTGCCAGCAGCTTAGGGACAACTAACTATGGCTACACCTTC.

This sequence joins TRBV28 and TRBJ2-7; 7 bases fit TRBD1. The CDR3 totals 12 residues. Germline V CDR1 and CDR2: MDHEN, SYDVKM. The V gene end was trimmed by 7 bases and the J gene end by 4 bases; junction bases not matched to a gene: 4. The CDR3 nucleotides read TGTGCCAGCACGGGACAGCCGTACGAGCAGTACTTC. Residues: CASTGQPYEQYF.

This chain joins TRBV19 and TRBJ1-2; the D gene is possibly TRBD1 (6 bases). The CDR3 totals 13 residues. Germline CDR1 and CDR2: LNHDA and SQIVND (reference sequence). V dropped 6 bases and J dropped 6 bases, with 14 bases sitting between them. DNA of the CDR3: TGTGCCAGTAGCCGCAGGGGCCTGAATGGCTACACCTTC. Its translation is CASSRRGLNGYTF.

This clone was counted once. The J gene is TRBJ2-5, the V gene TRBV13; perhaps TRBD2 as D (6 bases). This CDR3 is built from 13 residues. The germline V and J ends were trimmed by 3 bases and 5 bases, with 10 bases remaining between them. The germline CDR1 and CDR2 sequences are PRHDT and FYEKMQ (reference sequence). The CDR3 here is CASSFEGRETQYF. CDR3 nucleotide sequence: TGTGCCAGCAGCTTCGAGGGGAGGGAGACCCAGTACTTC.

The genes are TRBV4-2 and TRBJ2-1, with TRBD2 matching 7 bases. From germline, CDR1 is LGHNA and CDR2 YNFKEQ. V dropped 2 bases and J dropped 7; count of bases not matched to a gene: 5. The CDR3 length is 14 residues. For the CDR3, the DNA is TGTGCCAGCAGCCAAATAACGGGGGGTAATGAGCAGTTCTTC. This sequence encodes CASSQITGGNEQFF.

This chain uses TRBV28 with TRBJ1-5; 7 bases align to TRBD1. V trimming: 6 bases; J trimming: 5 bases; junction bases outside the gene matches: 10. In germline, CDR1 is MDHEN, CDR2 SYDVKM. The CDR3 spans 15 residues. DNA of the CDR3: TGTGCCAGCAGAGTTTGGGGACAGAAGTATCAGCCCCAGCATTTT. Its protein is CASRVWGQKYQPQHF.

This clone was picked up one time. This rearrangement joins TRBV28 to TRBJ2-1; 12 bases fit TRBD2. The length of the CDR3 is 15 residues. Germline V CDR1 and CDR2: MDHEN, SYDVKM. The V segment lost 4 bases and the J segment 7 bases; nucleotides outside the gene matches: 5. Here the CDR3 DNA reads TGTGCCAGCAGTTCCCCGGGACTAGCGGGTAATGAGCAGTTCTTC. Its translation: CASSSPGLAGNEQFF.

A note on this clone: In the same sample, other DNA sequences code for this CDR3. The V gene is TRBV24-1, the J gene TRBJ2-2, with 10 bases that match TRBD1. Trimming removed 4 bases from V and 4 bases from J; junction bases left unmatched: 5. Germline loops: CDR1 KGHDR, CDR2 SFDVKD. The CDR3 runs to 16 residues. The CDR3, as DNA: TGTGCCACCAGTGACCCCGGGACAGGGGTCACCGGGGAGCTGTTTTTT. The encoded protein is CATSDPGTGVTGELFF.

This chain joins TRBV6-2 or TRBV6-3 and TRBJ2-7, with 8 bases aligning to TRBD2. This CDR3 spans 15 amino acids. Germline assignment: CDR1 MNHEY and CDR2 SVGEGT. The junction had 8 bases not matched to a gene; V was cut back by 5 bases and J by 2 bases. DNA for the CDR3: TGTGCCAGCAGTAGGGGTAGCGGGATGGCCTACGAGCAGTACTTC. Amino acids: CASSRGSGMAYEQYF.

The V and J genes are TRBV4-1 and TRBJ1-2; D gene unclear. Germline V CDR1 and CDR2: MGHRA, YSYEKL. The CDR3 runs to 14 residues. Trimming removed 0 bases at V and 2 bases at J, with 7 bases between. The DNA of the CDR3 is TGCGCCAGCAGCCAAGAGCACTTAAACTATGGCTACACCTTC. Protein: CASSQEHLNYGYTF.

The chain links TRBV9 to TRBJ1-4; the match to TRBD1 covers 7 bases. This CDR3 is 16 amino acids long. V shed 4 bases and J 5 bases; nucleotides not matched to a gene: 11. Germline CDR1 is SGDLS and CDR2 is YYNGEE. Here the CDR3 DNA reads TGTGCCAGCAGCCCCGTGGGGACAGAGGAAAATGAAAAACTGTTTTTT. It specifies CASSPVGTEENEKLFF.

The chain links TRBV10-2 to TRBJ1-5; D gene uncertain. CDR1 and CDR2 from the germline V gene are WSHSY and SAAADI. This CDR3 region has 15 residues. V was cut by 0 bases and J by 3 bases, with 9 bases left in between. For the CDR3, the DNA is TGCGCCAGCAGTGAGTCCCAGGCCTTCAATCAGCCCCAGCATTTT. Translating it yields CASSESQAFNQPQHF.

The chain links TRBV2 to TRBJ2-1, with D possibly being TRBD2 (5 bases). The CDR3 spans 12 residues. CDR1 is SNHLY, CDR2 FYNNEI, per germline. The V and J ends lost 6 bases and 8 bases respectively, with 11 bases between them. CDR3 in amino acids: CASRDSVDEQFF. The CDR3 nucleotides are TGTGCCAGCAGGGATAGCGTGGATGAGCAGTTCTTC.

The V call is TRBV4-3, the J call TRBJ2-1; D gene ambiguous. The germline CDR1 and CDR2 sequences are LGHNA and YSLEER. CDR3 length equals 12 residues. The V and J ends lost 4 bases and 7 bases respectively, with 8 bases between them. For the CDR3, the DNA is TGCGCCAGCAGCCCATCGAGGAATGAGCAGTTCTTC. Residues: CASSPSRNEQFF.

V and J are TRBV12-5 and TRBJ2-7; TRBD1 agrees at 7 bases. CDR1 is LGHNT, CDR2 FRNRAP, per germline. Unmatched junction bases numbered 13, after V lost 5 bases and J lost 0 bases. The CDR3 sequence is 17 residues long. The CDR3 nucleotides are TGTGCTAGTGGTCCGGCTGTGGCGGCAGGGGGCTCCTACGAGCAGTACTTC. Protein sequence: CASGPAVAAGGSYEQYF.

This chain connects TRBV6-2 or TRBV6-3 to TRBJ2-7, with 8 bases that match TRBD1. Germline loops: CDR1 MNHEY, CDR2 SVGEGT. This CDR3 has 16 residues. Trimming removed 6 bases from V and 3 bases from J; junction bases left unmatched: 13. The CDR3 loop is CASSPAPGTGRYEQYF. The CDR3 DNA reads as TGTGCCAGCAGCCCCGCTCCGGGGACAGGCCGCTACGAGCAGTACTTC.

The chain carries TRBV4-1 and TRBJ2-7, with D possibly matching TRBD1 (5 bases). Germline CDR1 and CDR2: MGHRA and YSYEKL. The CDR3 spans 13 residues. V was trimmed by 4 bases and J by 5 bases, leaving 12 bases between them. The CDR3 loop is CASSLSWGDEQYF. As DNA, the CDR3 is TGCGCCAGCAGCCTCTCGTGGGGCGACGAGCAGTACTTC.